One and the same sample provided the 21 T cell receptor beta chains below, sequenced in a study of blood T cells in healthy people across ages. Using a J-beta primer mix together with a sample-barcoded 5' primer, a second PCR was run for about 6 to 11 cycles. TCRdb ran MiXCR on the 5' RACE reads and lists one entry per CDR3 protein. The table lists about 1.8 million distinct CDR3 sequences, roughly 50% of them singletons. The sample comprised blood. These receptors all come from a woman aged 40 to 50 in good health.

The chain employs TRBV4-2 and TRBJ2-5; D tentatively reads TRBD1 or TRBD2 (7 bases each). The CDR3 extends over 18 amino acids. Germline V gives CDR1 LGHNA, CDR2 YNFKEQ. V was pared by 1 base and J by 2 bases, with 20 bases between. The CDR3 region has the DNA TGTGCCAGCAGCCAAGGAGCGGGACAGCGGGCCCCACAAGAGACCCAGTACTTC. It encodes CASSQGAGQRAPQETQYF.

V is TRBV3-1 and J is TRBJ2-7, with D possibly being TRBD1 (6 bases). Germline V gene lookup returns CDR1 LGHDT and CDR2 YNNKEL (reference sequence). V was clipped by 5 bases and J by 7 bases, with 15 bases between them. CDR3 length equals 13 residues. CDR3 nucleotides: TGTGCCAGCAGCAGCTTTGGGGGACATGAGCAGTACTTC. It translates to CASSSFGGHEQYF.

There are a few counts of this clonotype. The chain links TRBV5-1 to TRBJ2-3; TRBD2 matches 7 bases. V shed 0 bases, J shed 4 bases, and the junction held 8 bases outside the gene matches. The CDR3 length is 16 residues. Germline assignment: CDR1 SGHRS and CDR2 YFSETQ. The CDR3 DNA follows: TGCGCCAGCAGCTTGGGACTAGCCCTAGCCGCAGATACGCAGTATTTT. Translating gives CASSLGLALAADTQYF.

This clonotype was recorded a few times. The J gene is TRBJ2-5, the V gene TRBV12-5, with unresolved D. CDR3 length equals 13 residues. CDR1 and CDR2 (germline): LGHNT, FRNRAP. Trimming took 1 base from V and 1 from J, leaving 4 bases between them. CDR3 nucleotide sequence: TGTGCTAGTGGTTTGGGCAGCCAAGAGACCCAGTACTTC. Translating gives CASGLGSQETQYF.

CDR3 amino acids: CASSFGDRSSYEQYF. The CDR3 bases are TGTGCCAGCAGCTTTGGGGACAGGAGCTCCTACGAGCAGTACTTC. J is TRBJ2-7 and V is TRBV7-9, with 8 bases that match TRBD1. V was pared by 3 bases and J by 0 bases, with 4 bases of the junction left unmatched. Germline values: CDR1 SEHNR, CDR2 FQNEAQ (reference sequence). This CDR3 is 15 amino acids long.

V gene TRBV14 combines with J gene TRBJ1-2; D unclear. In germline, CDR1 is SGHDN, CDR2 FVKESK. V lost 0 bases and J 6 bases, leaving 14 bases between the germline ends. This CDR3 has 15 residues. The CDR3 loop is CASSQEWGLKDGYTF. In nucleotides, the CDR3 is TGTGCCAGCAGCCAAGAGTGGGGTCTTAAGGATGGCTACACCTTC.

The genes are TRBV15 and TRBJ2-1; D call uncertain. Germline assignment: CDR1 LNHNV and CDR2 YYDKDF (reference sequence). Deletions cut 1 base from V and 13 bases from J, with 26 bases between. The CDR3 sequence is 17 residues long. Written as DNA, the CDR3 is TGTGCCACCAGCAGAGGTTTCTCGGGCTATGGTGATGAGACCCAGTTCTTC. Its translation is CATSRGFSGYGDETQFF.

CDR3 loop: CASSFTGGVRSPLHF. DNA of the CDR3: TGTGCCAGCAGTTTTACAGGGGGTGTAAGGTCACCCCTCCACTTT. The chain combines TRBV27 with TRBJ1-6; 8 bases are a match to TRBD1. The CDR3 length is 15 residues. Losses at the gene ends were 3 bases for V and 10 bases for J; bases not matched to a gene: 8. CDR1 is MNHEY, CDR2 SMNVEV, per germline (reference sequence).

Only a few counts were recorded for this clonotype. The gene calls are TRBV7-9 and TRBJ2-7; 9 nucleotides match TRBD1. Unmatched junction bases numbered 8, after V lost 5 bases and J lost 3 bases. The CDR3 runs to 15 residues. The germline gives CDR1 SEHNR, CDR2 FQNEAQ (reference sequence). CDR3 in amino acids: CASSPPPGQGYEQYF. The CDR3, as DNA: TGTGCCAGCAGCCCCCCCCCGGGACAGGGCTACGAGCAGTACTTC. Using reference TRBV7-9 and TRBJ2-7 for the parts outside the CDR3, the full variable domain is DTGVSQNPRHKITKRGQNVTFRCDPISEHNRLYWYRQTLGQGPEFLTYFQNEAQLEKSRLLSDRFSAERPKGSFSTLEIQRTEQGDSAMYLCASSPPPGQGYEQYFGPGTRLTVT.

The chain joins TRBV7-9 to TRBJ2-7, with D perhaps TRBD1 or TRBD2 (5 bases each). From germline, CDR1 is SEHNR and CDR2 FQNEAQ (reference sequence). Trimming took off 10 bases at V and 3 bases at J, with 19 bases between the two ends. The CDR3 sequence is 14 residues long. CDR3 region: CAKPPGPHIYEQYF. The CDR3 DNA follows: TGTGCCAAACCGCCGGGACCGCACATCTACGAGCAGTACTTC.

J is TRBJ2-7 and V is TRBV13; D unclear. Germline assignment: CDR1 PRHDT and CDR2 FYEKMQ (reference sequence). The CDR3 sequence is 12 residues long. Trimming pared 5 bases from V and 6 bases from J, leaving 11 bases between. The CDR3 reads CASSRNHFEQYF. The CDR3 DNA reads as TGTGCCAGCAGCCGAAACCATTTCGAGCAGTACTTC.

This CDR3 reads CASSYSFVAEQFF. The CDR3 nucleotides are TGTGCCAGCAGTTACTCGTTCGTGGCAGAGCAGTTCTTC. The genes are TRBV6-6 and TRBJ2-1, with unresolved D. The V end lost 0 bases, the J end lost 10 bases, and 10 bases lay between the germline ends. The V gene's germline CDR1 is MNHNY and CDR2 SVGAGI (reference sequence). The CDR3 sequence is 13 residues long.

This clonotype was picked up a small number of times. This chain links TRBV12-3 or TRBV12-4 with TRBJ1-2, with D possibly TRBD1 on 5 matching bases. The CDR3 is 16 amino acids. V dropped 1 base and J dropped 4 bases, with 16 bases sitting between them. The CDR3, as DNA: TGTGCCAGCAGTTTAGAGGGTATGGGACCTCTCTATGGCTACACCTTC. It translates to CASSLEGMGPLYGYTF.

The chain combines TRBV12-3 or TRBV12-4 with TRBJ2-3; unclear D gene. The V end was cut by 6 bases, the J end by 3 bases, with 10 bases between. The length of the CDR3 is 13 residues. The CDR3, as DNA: TGTGCCAGCAGATTATTACGGACAGATACGCAGTATTTT. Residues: CASRLLRTDTQYF.

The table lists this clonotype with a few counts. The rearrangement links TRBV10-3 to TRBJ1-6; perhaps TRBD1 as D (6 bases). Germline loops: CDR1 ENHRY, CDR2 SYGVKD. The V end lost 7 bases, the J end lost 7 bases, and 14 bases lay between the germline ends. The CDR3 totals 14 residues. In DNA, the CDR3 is TGTGCCATCACCGCGGCAGGGGCGAATTCACCCCTCCACTTT. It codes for CAITAAGANSPLHF.

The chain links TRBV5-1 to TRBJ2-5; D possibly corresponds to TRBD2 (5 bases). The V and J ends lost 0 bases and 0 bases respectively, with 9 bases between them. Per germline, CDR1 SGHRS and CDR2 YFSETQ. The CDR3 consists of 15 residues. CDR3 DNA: TGCGCCAGCAGCTTGGAGCGGAGCCACCAAGAGACCCAGTACTTC. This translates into CASSLERSHQETQYF.

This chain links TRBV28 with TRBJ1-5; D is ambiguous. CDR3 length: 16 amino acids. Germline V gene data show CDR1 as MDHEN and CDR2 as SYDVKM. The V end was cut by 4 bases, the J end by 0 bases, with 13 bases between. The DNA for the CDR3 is TGTGCCAGCAGTTCCGGACGTTCCCGTAGCAATCAGCCCCAGCATTTT. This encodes CASSSGRSRSNQPQHF.

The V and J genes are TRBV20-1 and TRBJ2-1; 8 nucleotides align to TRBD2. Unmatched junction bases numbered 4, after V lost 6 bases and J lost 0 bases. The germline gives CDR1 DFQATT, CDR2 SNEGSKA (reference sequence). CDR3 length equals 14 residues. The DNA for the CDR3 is TGCAGTGCAATCGGGGGGGGCTCCTACAATGAGCAGTTCTTC. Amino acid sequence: CSAIGGGSYNEQFF.

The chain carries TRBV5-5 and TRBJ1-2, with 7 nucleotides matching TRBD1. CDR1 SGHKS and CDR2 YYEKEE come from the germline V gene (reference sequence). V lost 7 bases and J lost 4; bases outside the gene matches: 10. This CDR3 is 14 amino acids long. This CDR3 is CASAQGVILYGYTF. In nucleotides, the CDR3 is TGTGCCAGCGCTCAGGGGGTAATTCTCTATGGCTACACCTTC. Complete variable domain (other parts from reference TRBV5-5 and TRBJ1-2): DAGVTQSPTHLIKTRGQQVTLRCSPISGHKSVSWYQQVLGQGPQFIFQYYEKEERGRGNFPDRFSARQFPNYSSELNVNALLLGDSALYLCASAQGVILYGYTFGSGTRLTVV.

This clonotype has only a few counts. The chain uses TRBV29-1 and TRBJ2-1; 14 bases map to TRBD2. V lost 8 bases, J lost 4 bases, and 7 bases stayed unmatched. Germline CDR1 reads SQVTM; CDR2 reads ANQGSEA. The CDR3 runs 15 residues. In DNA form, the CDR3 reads TGCAGCACCCGGACTAGCGGGGGGCTATACAATGAGCAGTTCTTC. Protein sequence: CSTRTSGGLYNEQFF.

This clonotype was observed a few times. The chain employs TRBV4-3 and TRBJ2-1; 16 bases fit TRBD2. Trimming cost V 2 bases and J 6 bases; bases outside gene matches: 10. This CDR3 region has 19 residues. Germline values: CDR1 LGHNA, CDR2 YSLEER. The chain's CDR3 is CASSQLPGTSGGASNEQFF. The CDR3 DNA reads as TGCGCCAGCAGCCAACTCCCGGGGACTAGCGGGGGGGCCAGCAATGAGCAGTTCTTC.